The next 2 T cell receptor beta chains were all read from a single sample in a study of blood T cell repertoires in COVID-19 (TCRdb year 2020). Receptor libraries were prepared by the immunoSEQ multiplex PCR assay. In TCRdb, the immuneACCESS table is reduced to in-frame sequences with V and J assigned. These tables do not hold every clone; where another copy was compared, an unresolved V gene accounts for under half, and the others remain unexplained. The sample yields some 190,000 clones; 70% to 90% were counted once. Jointly, the top ten make up around 5.9% of the sample. Sequenced input: peripheral blood. These receptors all stem from a woman between 40 and 50 years old who had recovered from COVID-19.

The CDR3 is CASSHINIQQGANYGYTF. The CDR3 nucleotides are TGTGCCAGCAGCCATATTAACATCCAACAGGGGGCTAACTATGGCTACACCTTC. This rearrangement joins TRBV4-2 to TRBJ1-2; 8 positions agree with TRBD1. This CDR3 contains 18 residues. From germline, CDR1 is LGHNA and CDR2 YNFKEQ. V lost 3 bases and J lost 0; bases outside the gene matches: 12.

This chain uses TRBV6-1 with TRBJ1-1, with D hard to call. V was pared by 1 base and J by 1 base, with 13 bases between. Germline CDR1 reads MNHNS; CDR2 reads SASEGT. The CDR3 contains 16 residues. CDR3 residues: CASSEGWPGRNTEAFF. Here the CDR3 DNA reads TGTGCCAGCAGTGAAGGCTGGCCTGGTCGGAACACTGAAGCTTTCTTT.